The clone carrying this T cell receptor beta chain was found once. V lost 3 bases and J 4 bases, leaving 14 bases between the germline ends. The CDR3 has 15 amino acids. Germline values: CDR1 MGHRA, CDR2 YSYEKL. The data are from a study of CD8 T cells in Susac syndrome. Sequencing targeted TCR beta in blood CD8+ and CD4+ T cells. Healthy donors served as the controls. They were matched for age and sex. TEMRA cells were enriched by FACS, while CD8+ and CD4+ T cells were obtained through a negative isolation that was performed magnetically. With random hexamers, roughly 0.45 to 1 ug RNA was reverse transcribed. MiXCR was run by TCRdb on the immunoSEQ multiplex PCR reads, yielding one entry per CDR3 protein. The sample contains some 99,000 distinct CDR3 sequences, 90% to 98% of which appear only once.

Sequenced input: CD4+ T cells from PBMCs. The chain joins TRBV4-1 to TRBJ2-3; D is tentatively TRBD1 or TRBD2 (6 bases each). This clonotype was obtained from a human donor in good health. This CDR3 is CASSQGGGRSDTQYF. For the CDR3, the DNA is TGCGCCAGCAGCCAGGGTGGGGGGCGTTCAGATACGCAGTATTTT.